The 3 T cell receptor beta chains presented below share a single source sample, sequenced in a study of TIL therapy for anti-PD-1-resistant metastatic lung cancer. The immunoSEQ assay was v3. Method: immunoSEQ multiplex PCR; TCRdb's copy keeps in-frame clones and lacks some. This sample has about 44,000 clones, with 79% found just once. Time point specified: pre-treatment sample, taken before nivolumab and TIL therapy. The sequenced sample was blood, obtained at baseline. The receptors derive from a man in his sixties or seventies with non-small cell lung cancer.

This clone occurred a few times. The V gene is TRBV7-9, the J gene TRBJ1-6; TRBD1 aligns across 8 bases. Trimming took 1 base from V and 11 from J; bases not matched to a gene: 4. The CDR3 totals 14 residues. The germline V gene encodes CDR1 SEHNR and CDR2 FQNEAQ (reference sequence). DNA of the CDR3: TGTGCCAGCAGCTTAGGAACAGGGGGTACACCCCTCCACTTT. It is translated as CASSLGTGGTPLHF. Supplemented by reference TRBV7-9 and TRBJ1-6, the full variable domain reads DTGVSQNPRHKITKRGQNVTFRCDPISEHNRLYWYRQTLGQGPEFLTYFQNEAQLEKSRLLSDRFSAERPKGSFSTLEIQRTEQGDSAMYLCASSLGTGGTPLHFGNGTRLTVT.

This chain joins TRBV5-1 and TRBJ1-1; 7 nucleotides align to TRBD1. The CDR3 has 15 amino acids. Germline loops: CDR1 SGHRS, CDR2 YFSETQ. Trimming cost V 1 base and J 9 bases; bases outside gene matches: 12. CDR3 nucleotides: TGCGCCAGCAGCTTGACAGGGGAGGGAACACTGAAAGCTTTCTTT. Its translation: CASSLTGEGTLKAFF.

The gene calls are TRBV6-6 and TRBJ2-1; 7 positions match TRBD1. Germline V gene sequence: CDR1 MNHNY, CDR2 SVGAGI (reference sequence). The CDR3 runs to 16 residues. V was pared by 0 bases and J by 5 bases, with 7 bases of the junction left unmatched. CDR3 nucleotide sequence: TGTGCCAGCAGTTACTCCGTAGGGACAGCGAACAATGAGCAGTTCTTC. Its protein product is CASSYSVGTANNEQFF.